A single sample gave rise to the 6 T cell receptor beta chains below, sequenced in a study of shared clonotypes between healthy human individuals. Clones were sequenced by immunoSEQ multiplex PCR, and TCRdb holds only the in-frame ones, with some missing. The sample lists about 480,000 clones, almost 80% occurring once. The sequenced sample consisted of PBMCs. These receptors all come from a woman in her forties in good health. Some clones in this sample may be carry-over from other donors' samples.

Only one count was recorded for this clone. The chain carries TRBV5-1 and TRBJ2-7; D may be TRBD2 (6 bases). Germline lookup yields CDR1 SGHRS and CDR2 YFSETQ. Trimming shortened V by 3 bases and J by 2 bases, and 15 bases separated the two germline ends. The CDR3 is 15 amino acids. CDR3 in amino acids: CASSSSGTSTYEQYF. As DNA, the CDR3 is TGCGCCAGCAGCTCCTCCGGGACTTCCACCTACGAGCAGTACTTC.

The rearrangement uses TRBV12-2 and TRBJ2-3; the table's D call, TRBD2, was not checked against the DNA. TRBV12-2 constitutes a pseudogene. This CDR3 comprises 13 residues. The CDR3 sequence is CASRAGLAGTQYF. The CDR3 nucleotides read TGTGCAAGTCGCGCCGGACTAGCTGGTACGCAGTATTTT.

This chain uses TRBV6-5 with TRBJ2-1; D is unresolved. V was trimmed by 3 bases and J by 0 bases, leaving 6 bases between them. Germline loops: CDR1 MNHEY, CDR2 SVGAGI. The CDR3 contains 14 residues. CDR3: CASSYRTSYNEQFF. The CDR3 DNA sequence: TGTGCCAGCAGTTATCGGACCTCCTACAATGAGCAGTTCTTC.

This clone appeared once. The chain is built from TRBV7-2 and TRBJ1-1; no clear D gene. This CDR3 region has 14 residues. Germline CDR1 is SGHTA and CDR2 is FQGNSA. The germline V and J ends were trimmed by 7 bases and 7 bases, with 19 bases remaining between them. Written as DNA, the CDR3 is TGTGCCAGCAAACTGGGTCTTTCGAGGGATGAAGCTTTCTTT. Amino acid sequence: CASKLGLSRDEAFF. Full variable domain (rest looked up from reference TRBV7-2 and TRBJ1-1): GAGVSQSPSNKVTEKGKDVELRCDPISGHTALYWYRQSLGQGLEFLIYFQGNSAPDKSGLPSDRFSAERTGGSVSTLTIQRTQQEDSAVYLCASKLGLSRDEAFFGQGTRLTVV.

This clone has only one observation. The gene calls are TRBV4-1 and TRBJ2-2; D gene ambiguous. CDR1 is MGHRA and CDR2 is YSYEKL in the germline V gene. V was clipped by 0 bases and J by 4 bases, with 9 bases between them. The length of the CDR3 is 15 residues. The chain's CDR3 is CASSQDSSSTGELFF. The CDR3 DNA reads TGCGCCAGCAGCCAAGATAGCAGCTCCACCGGGGAGCTGTTTTTT.

A word on this clone: Given a much more abundant clone one base away, this may be a read error. Other DNA sequences from this sample encode an identical CDR3 as well. This CDR3 reads CASSGTQSGANVLTF. The DNA for the CDR3 is TGTGCCAGCAGTGGGACCCAGTCTGGGGCCAACGTCCTTACTTTC. The V call is TRBV6-1, the J call TRBJ2-6; tentative D call: TRBD1 (5 bases). This CDR3 contains 15 residues. Germline loops: CDR1 MNHNS, CDR2 SASEGT.